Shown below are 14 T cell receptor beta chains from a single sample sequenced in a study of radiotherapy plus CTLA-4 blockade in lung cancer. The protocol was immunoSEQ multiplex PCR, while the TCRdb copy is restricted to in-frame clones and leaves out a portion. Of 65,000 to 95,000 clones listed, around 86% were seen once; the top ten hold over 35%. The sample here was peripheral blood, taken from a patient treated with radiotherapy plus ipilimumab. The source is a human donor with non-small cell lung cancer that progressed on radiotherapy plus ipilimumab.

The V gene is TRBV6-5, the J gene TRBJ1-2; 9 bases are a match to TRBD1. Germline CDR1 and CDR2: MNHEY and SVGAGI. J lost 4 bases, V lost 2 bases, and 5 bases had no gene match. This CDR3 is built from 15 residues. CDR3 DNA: TGTGCCAGCAGTTACACCTGGGACAGGGCCTATGGCTACACCTTC. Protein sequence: CASSYTWDRAYGYTF.

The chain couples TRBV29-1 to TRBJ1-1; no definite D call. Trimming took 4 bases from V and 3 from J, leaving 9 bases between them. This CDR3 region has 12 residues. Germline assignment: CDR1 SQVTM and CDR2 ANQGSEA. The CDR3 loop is CSVGARDTEAFF. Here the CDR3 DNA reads TGCAGCGTTGGCGCGCGGGACACTGAAGCTTTCTTT.

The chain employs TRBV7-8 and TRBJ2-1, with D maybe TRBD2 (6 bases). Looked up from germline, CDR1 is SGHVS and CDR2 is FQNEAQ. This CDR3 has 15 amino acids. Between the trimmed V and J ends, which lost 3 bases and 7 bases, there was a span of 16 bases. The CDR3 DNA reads TGTGCCAGCAGCTTCTCGGGCGGGAATTTGAATGAGCAGTTCTTC. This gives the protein CASSFSGGNLNEQFF.

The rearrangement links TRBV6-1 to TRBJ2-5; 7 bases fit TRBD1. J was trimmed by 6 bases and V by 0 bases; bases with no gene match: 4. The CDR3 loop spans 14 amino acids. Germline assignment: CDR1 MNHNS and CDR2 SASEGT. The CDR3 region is CASSEAWDRQTQYF. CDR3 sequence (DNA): TGTGCCAGCAGTGAAGCCTGGGACAGACAGACCCAGTACTTC.

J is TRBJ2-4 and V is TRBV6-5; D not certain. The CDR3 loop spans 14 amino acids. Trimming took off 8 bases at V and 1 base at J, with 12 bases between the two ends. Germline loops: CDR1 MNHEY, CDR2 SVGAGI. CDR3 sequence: CASFSGLAKNIQYF. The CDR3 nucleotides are TGTGCCAGCTTCAGTGGGCTCGCCAAAAACATTCAGTACTTC.

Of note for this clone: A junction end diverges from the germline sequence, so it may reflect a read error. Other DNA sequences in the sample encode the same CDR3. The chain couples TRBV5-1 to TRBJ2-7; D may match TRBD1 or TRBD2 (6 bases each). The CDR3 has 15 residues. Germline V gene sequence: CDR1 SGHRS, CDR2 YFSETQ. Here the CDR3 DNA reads TGCGCCAGCAGCTTGGGTCCGTTACAGGGAGGCGAGCAGTACTTT. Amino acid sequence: CASSLGPLQGGEQYF.

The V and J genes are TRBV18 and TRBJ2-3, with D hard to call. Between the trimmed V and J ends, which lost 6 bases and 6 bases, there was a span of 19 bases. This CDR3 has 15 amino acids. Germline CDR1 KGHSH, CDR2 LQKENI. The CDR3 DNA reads TGTGCCAGCTCCGTATCGACAAGATATAGGGATACGCAGTATTTT. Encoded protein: CASSVSTRYRDTQYF.

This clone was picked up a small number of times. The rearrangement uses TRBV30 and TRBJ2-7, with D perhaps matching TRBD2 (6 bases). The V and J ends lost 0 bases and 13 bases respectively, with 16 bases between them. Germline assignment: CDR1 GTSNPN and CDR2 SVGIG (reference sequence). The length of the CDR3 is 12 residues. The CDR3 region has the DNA TGTGCCTGGAGTGTAGATGGGCAGGAGGGATACTTC. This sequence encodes CAWSVDGQEGYF.

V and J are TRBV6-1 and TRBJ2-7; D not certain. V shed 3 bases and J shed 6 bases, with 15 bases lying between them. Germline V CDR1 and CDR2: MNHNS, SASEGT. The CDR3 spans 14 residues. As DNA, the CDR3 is TGTGCCAGCAGTGAGCAGGTTCACGATGGCGAGCAGTACGTC. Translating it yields CASSEQVHDGEQYV.

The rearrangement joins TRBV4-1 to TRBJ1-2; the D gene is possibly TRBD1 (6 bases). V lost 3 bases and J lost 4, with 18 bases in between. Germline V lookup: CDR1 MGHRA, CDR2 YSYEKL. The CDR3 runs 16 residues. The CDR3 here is CASSHQAGAVSYGYTF. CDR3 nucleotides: TGCGCCAGCAGCCACCAAGCAGGGGCCGTTAGCTATGGCTACACCTTC.

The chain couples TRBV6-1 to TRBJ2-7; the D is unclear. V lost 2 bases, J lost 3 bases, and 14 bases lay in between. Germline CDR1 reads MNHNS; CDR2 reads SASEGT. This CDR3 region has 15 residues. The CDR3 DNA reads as TGTGCCAGCAGTGAACAGCCCGGCAGCTTCTACGAGCAGTACGTC. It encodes CASSEQPGSFYEQYV.

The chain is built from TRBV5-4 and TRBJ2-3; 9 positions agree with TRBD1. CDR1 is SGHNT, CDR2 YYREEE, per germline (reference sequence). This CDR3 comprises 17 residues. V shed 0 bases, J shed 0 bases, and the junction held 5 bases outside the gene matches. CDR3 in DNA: TGTGCCAGCAGCTTGGCGCCGGGACAGGGTAGCACAGATACGCAGTATTTT. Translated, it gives CASSLAPGQGSTDTQYF.

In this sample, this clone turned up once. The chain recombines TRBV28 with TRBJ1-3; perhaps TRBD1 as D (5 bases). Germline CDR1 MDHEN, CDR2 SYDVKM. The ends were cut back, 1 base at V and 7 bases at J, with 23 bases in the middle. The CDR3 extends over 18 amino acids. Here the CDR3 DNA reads TGTGCCAGCAGTTTATCAGTACAGGACGCCGCCTCCTACAACACCATATATTTT. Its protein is CASSLSVQDAASYNTIYF.

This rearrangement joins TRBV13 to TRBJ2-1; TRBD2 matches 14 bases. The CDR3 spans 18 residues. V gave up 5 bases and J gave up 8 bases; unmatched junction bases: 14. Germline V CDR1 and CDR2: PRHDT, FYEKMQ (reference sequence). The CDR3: CASSSRLAGGGYGDEQFF. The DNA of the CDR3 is TGTGCCAGCAGCAGCCGACTAGCGGGAGGGGGGTATGGGGATGAGCAGTTCTTC.